Listed below are T cell receptor beta chains from one sample, sequenced in a study of blood T cells in healthy people across ages. TCRdb processed the 5' RACE reads anew with MiXCR; each CDR3 protein has one entry. The table has about 1,400,000 distinct CDR3 sequences, 59% seen once. Input material: blood. These receptors came from a man aged 18 to 29 in good health. CDR3s include the opening cysteine and the closing phenylalanine or tryptophan. A D gene is named only where the DNA matches it firmly. Rows may omit the clone size; those that give it use once, few, many or a size class.

V gene	J gene	clone size	D gene	CDR3 DNA	CDR3 protein
TRBV10-1	TRBJ2-1	few	-	TGCGCCAGCAGTGGTACCCTTTGGGATGAGCAGTTCTTC	CASSGTLWDEQFF
TRBV27	TRBJ1-5	few	-	TGTGCCAGCAGTTTAGGGGGGACCTTGCCCCAGCATTTT	CASSLGGTLPQHF
TRBV7-2	TRBJ2-5	-	TRBD2	TGTGCCAGCAGCTTAACCCCCGGACTAGCGGGGCAAGAGACCCAGTACTTC	CASSLTPGLAGQETQYF
TRBV25-1	TRBJ1-2	-	-	TGTGCCAGCACCGAAGGGGTCCCACCCTATGGCTACACCTTC	CASTEGVPPYGYTF
TRBV4-3	TRBJ1-1	-	-	TGCGCCAGCAGCCAAACATCGATCACTGAGGCTTTCTTT	CASSQTSITEAFF
TRBV29-1	TRBJ2-7	-	-	TGCAGCGGTGTAGTAGGGGGCGAGCAGTACTTC	CSGVVGGEQYF
TRBV4-1	TRBJ2-3	-	-	TGCGCCAGCAGCCAATTCGGCGGACTACGTCGCACAGATACGCAGTATTTT	CASSQFGGLRRTDTQYF
TRBV7-9	TRBJ1-2	-	TRBD1	TGTGCCAGCAGCTCTGGGACAGGGGGCGCCTTGGACTATGGCCACACCTTC	CASSSGTGGALDYGHTF
TRBV5-1	TRBJ2-6	-	-	TGCGCCAGCAGCTCTTGGGTTGAATCTACTGGGGCCAACGTCCTGACTTTC	CASSSWVESTGANVLTF
TRBV7-2	TRBJ1-4	-	-	TGTGCCAGCAGCGGGTCCCTCTCCCCTCCTGATGAAAAACTGTTTTTT	CASSGSLSPPDEKLFF
TRBV4-2	TRBJ2-1	-	TRBD2	TGTGCCAGCAGCCAAGTGGGGCTAGCGGGGGGGTCGACCCAACGCAATGAGCAGTTCTTC	CASSQVGLAGGSTQRNEQFF
TRBV3-1	TRBJ1-1	-	-	TGTGCCAGCAGCCAAAACAGAGAAGCTTTCTTT	CASSQNREAFF
TRBV4-2	TRBJ1-1	-	-	TGTGCCGCCGGGGGCGATAAGTACACTGAAGCTTTCTTT	CAAGGDKYTEAFF
TRBV20-1	TRBJ2-1	-	-	TGCAGTGCTAGGAGACCACCGAACCTCAATGAGCAGTTCTTC	CSARRPPNLNEQFF
TRBV15	TRBJ1-2	-	-	TGTGCCACCTCCAGGGGTTCCTATGGCTACACCTTC	CATSRGSYGYTF
TRBV12-3/TRBV12-4	TRBJ2-1	few	TRBD1	TGTGCCAGCAGTTATGGGTACAGGGGCTCCTACAATGAGCAGTTCTTC	CASSYGYRGSYNEQFF
TRBV4-3	TRBJ2-7	-	TRBD1	TGCGCCAGCAGCCAACGCTCGACAGGGGCCAGCTACGAGCAGTACTTC	CASSQRSTGASYEQYF
TRBV28	TRBJ2-5	few	-	TGTGCCAGCAGTTTTGTCCGCACGGAGACCCAGTACTTC	CASSFVRTETQYF
TRBV29-1	TRBJ1-5	-	-	TGCAGCGTCGGACTCGGTGACTCGCGGCAGCCCCAGCATTTT	CSVGLGDSRQPQHF
TRBV4-1	TRBJ2-5	-	-	TGCGCCAGCAGCCAAGTAGCGTTTTTAGAGACCCAGTACTTC	CASSQVAFLETQYF
TRBV6-5	TRBJ2-7	-	TRBD2	TGTGCCAGCAGGCCCGGACTAGCGGGCCACCACGAGCAGTACTTC	CASRPGLAGHHEQYF
TRBV7-9	TRBJ2-1	-	-	TGTGCCAGCAGCCCCCCCCTAGGGACTTGGTACACTGAGCAGTTCTTC	CASSPPLGTWYTEQFF
TRBV18	TRBJ1-3	-	-	TGTGCCAGCTCACCACGTTCAGGGTACGGAAACACCATATATTTT	CASSPRSGYGNTIYF
TRBV27	TRBJ2-7	once	TRBD1	TGTGCCAGCACCTTCACGACAGGGGGTCCCTACGAGCAGTACTTC	CASTFTTGGPYEQYF
TRBV21-1	TRBJ1-5	once	-	TGTGCCAGCAGCATGACAGGGGTTAATCAGCCCCAGCATTTT	CASSMTGVNQPQHF
TRBV7-9	TRBJ1-2	few	-	TGTGCCAGCAGCTCCGGAATGGGGGTTGCCTATGGCTACACCTTC	CASSSGMGVAYGYTF
TRBV5-1	TRBJ1-1	-	-	TGTGCCAGCAGCTTAGAGGTCCGGAACACTGAAGCTTTCTTT	CASSLEVRNTEAFF
TRBV7-2	TRBJ2-3	few	-	TGTGCCAGCACCCTCACGGGGGCAGGATACACAGATACGCAGTATTTT	CASTLTGAGYTDTQYF
TRBV7-9	TRBJ1-2	-	-	TGTGCCAGCAGCAAGTCTTTGGCGGACTATGGCTACACCTTC	CASSKSLADYGYTF
TRBV4-1	TRBJ1-2	-	-	TGCGCCAGCAGCCAAACCAATACAGGGCAGAACTATGGCTACACCTTC	CASSQTNTGQNYGYTF
TRBV3-1	TRBJ1-5	-	-	TGTGCCAGCAGCCAAGCTGGTTCGAGAAATCAGCCCCAGCATTTT	CASSQAGSRNQPQHF
TRBV20-1	TRBJ1-1	-	-	TGCAGTGCAGGCAAAGACACTGAAGCTTTCTTT	CSAGKDTEAFF
TRBV7-9	TRBJ2-7	-	TRBD1	TGTGCCAGCAGCTTATTGCAGGGGGTCGGGGACGAGCAGTACTTC	CASSLLQGVGDEQYF
TRBV12-3/TRBV12-4	TRBJ2-7	once	TRBD1	TGTGCCAGCAGTCATCCCAGGACAGGGTACCGCGAGCAGTACTTC	CASSHPRTGYREQYF
TRBV9	TRBJ1-2	few	-	TGTGCCAGCAGCGGAACAAACATCTATGGCTACACCTTC	CASSGTNIYGYTF
TRBV7-9	TRBJ2-7	-	-	TGTGCCAGCAGCTTAAACGACGCGTCCTACGAGCAGTACTTC	CASSLNDASYEQYF
TRBV29-1	TRBJ1-1	-	TRBD1	TGCAGCGTTGTCGGGGACAGGGGTAAATACACTGAAGCTTTCTTT	CSVVGDRGKYTEAFF
TRBV11-2	TRBJ1-1	-	-	TGTGCCAGCAGGGGGACCGCCTGGGGGACTGAAGCTTTCTTT	CASRGTAWGTEAFF
TRBV20-1	TRBJ2-7	few	-	TGCAGTGCTGGGACCTTTTTCCAGGGTTACGAGCAGTACTTC	CSAGTFFQGYEQYF
TRBV5-5	TRBJ2-7	-	TRBD2	TGTGCCAGCGGAATATACCGGGACTACTACGAGCAGTACTTC	CASGIYRDYYEQYF
TRBV29-1	TRBJ2-7	-	-	TGCAGCGTGGAGGAGGAACCCTACAATGAGCAGTACTTC	CSVEEEPYNEQYF
TRBV6-5	TRBJ2-5	-	TRBD2	TGTGCCAGCATCGCTAGCGGGAGCGTCCAAGAGACCCAGTACTTC	CASIASGSVQETQYF
TRBV9	TRBJ2-3	-	-	TGTGCCAGCAGCAGCCCTGGAGGGACCCTGAGTGCAGATACGCAGTATTTT	CASSSPGGTLSADTQYF
TRBV7-2	TRBJ1-2	-	-	TGTGCCAGCAGCTTCACGGACAGTTTTAACTATGGCTACACCTTC	CASSFTDSFNYGYTF
TRBV5-1	TRBJ2-7	-	-	TGCGCCAGCAGCTTGGGGATTAGTGGGCCTTTTTACGACGAGCAGTACTTC	CASSLGISGPFYDEQYF
TRBV11-2	TRBJ2-3	-	TRBD2	TGTGCCAGCAGTTTAACTAGCGAAACGCAGTATTTT	CASSLTSETQYF
TRBV5-4	TRBJ2-7	-	TRBD2	TGTGCCAGCAGCTGGGCCGCGGGGGGGCCGGGCGAGCAGTACTTC	CASSWAAGGPGEQYF
TRBV10-3	TRBJ2-5	-	TRBD2	TGTGCCATCGCTAGCGGGACGGAGACCCAGTACTTC	CAIASGTETQYF
TRBV27	TRBJ2-6	-	-	TGTGCCACATTGGACTTTGACAGCTCTGGGGCCAACGTCCTGACTTTC	CATLDFDSSGANVLTF
TRBV21-1	TRBJ1-5	-	-	TGTGCCAGCAACACTCCTAGGGGAAATCAGCCCCAGCATTTT	CASNTPRGNQPQHF
TRBV2	TRBJ2-1	-	TRBD2	TGTGCCAGCAGTTGGACTAGCGGGGCCATGGAGAATGAGCAGTTCTTC	CASSWTSGAMENEQFF
TRBV6-6	TRBJ2-7	many	-	TGTGCCAGCAGTGCCCTTGGGACCGGGGGCTCCTACGAGCAGTACTTC	CASSALGTGGSYEQYF
TRBV29-1	TRBJ1-3	-	-	TGCAGCGTTGCGGGGGAGAGGAATGGAAACACCATATATTTT	CSVAGERNGNTIYF
TRBV6-5	TRBJ2-5	-	-	TGTGCCAGCAGTTACTCGAACGGAAACCAGTACTTC	CASSYSNGNQYF
TRBV7-9	TRBJ2-4	-	TRBD1	TGTGCCAGCAGCTTAGACAGGACAGGGCTAGCCAAAAACATTCAGTACTTC	CASSLDRTGLAKNIQYF